This TCR beta chain derives from a study of T cells expressing NK-cell markers. Looking at the study overall: Among the eight sequenced donors, seven tested HCMV-seropositive and one tested seronegative.

The authors made TCR beta cDNA libraries by 5'RACE template switching. This switching added a universal primer site and UMIs. TCRdb re-analyzed the 5' RACE reads; it lists each CDR3 protein once, without DNA. The table for this sample gives approximately 460,000 distinct CDR3 sequences. Study results and caveats: A few donors likewise had their CD3+CD56-NKG2C+ fraction led by these clonotypes. Whether expanded NKG2C+ T cell clones recognized HCMV stayed uncertain.

Germline CDR1 is SGHRS and CDR2 is YFSETQ. The length of the CDR3 is 14 residues. Regarding this clonotype: Its matching antigen is unknown.

The sequence derives from a woman between 18 and 70 years old in good health. Sample: blood T cells: a sorted CD56 or NKG2C T cell subset, CD4+ or CD8+ T cells, or bulk PBMC T cells (not recorded which). The V gene is TRBV5-1, the J gene TRBJ2-3; TCRdb designates TRBD2, a call that cannot be tested without DNA. This chain's CDR3 is CASIKGINTDTQYF.